This T cell receptor (beta chain) came from a study of regulatory T cells in long-lasting Graves disease. About the study: For under 3 months, newly diagnosed Graves' patients had been taking antithyroid drugs.

Germline V gives CDR1 LNHDA, CDR2 SQIVND (reference sequence). The CDR3 sequence is 15 residues long. Trimming left V 5 bases short and J 7 bases short, with 15 bases between. Construction of TCR beta libraries relied on iRepertoire HTBI primers and on Arm-PCR targeting CDR3 regions. In the original processing: Identified segments across samples numbered about 56 TRBV and roughly 15 TRBJ. TCRdb reprocessed the multiplex PCR reads via MiXCR and lists one record per CDR3 protein. These V and J calls originate from TCRdb's pipeline instead of the authors' own analysis. The sample records around 230,000 distinct CDR3 sequences, around 19% being singletons. Specified time point: newly diagnosed GD, antithyroid drugs for less than 3 months. The TCR library used RNA extracted from PBMCs. American Thyroid Association guidelines defined how Graves' disease was diagnosed.

Specimen: peripheral blood mononuclear cells (PBMCs), collected at new diagnosis, from a patient treated with antithyroid drugs. This rearrangement joins TRBV19 to TRBJ1-6; no definite D call. This receptor was identified in a female donor with Graves disease. Here the CDR3 DNA reads TGTGCCAGTAGTTTTCCCGGGATTTTCAATTCACCCCTCCACTTT. This encodes CASSFPGIFNSPLHF.